The 4 T cell receptor beta chains below all came from one sample that was sequenced in a study of T cell responses to AZD1222 COVID-19 vaccine. The repertoire was sequenced with immunoSEQ multiplex PCR; TCRdb's copy has only in-frame clones and lacks some. The sample contains 130,000 to 150,000 clones, 75% to 90% of which appear only once. The sample was peripheral blood, taken on day 0 of MenACWY control vaccination. All receptors come from an adult in good health.

The genes are TRBV5-1 and TRBJ1-5; D uncertain. Germline lookup yields CDR1 SGHRS and CDR2 YFSETQ. The CDR3 loop spans 15 amino acids. V lost 9 bases, J lost 0 bases, and 16 bases lay in between. The CDR3 loop reads CATLRSEVSNQPQHF. The CDR3 DNA reads as TGCGCCACCCTTCGGAGTGAGGTTAGCAATCAGCCCCAGCATTTT.

The chain carries TRBV3-1 (or the pseudogene TRBV3-2) and TRBJ2-5; 8 nucleotides agree with TRBD2. With V trimmed by 6 bases and J by 5 bases, 8 bases remained unmatched. Germline CDR1 is LGHDT and CDR2 is YNNKEL (reference sequence). The CDR3 is made up of 14 amino acids. For the CDR3, the DNA is TGTGCCAGCAGTGCGAGCGGGGGCGGGGAGACCCAGTACTTC. Translated, it gives CASSASGGGETQYF.

Of note for this clone: One junction end does not reproduce the germline sequence, and a read error may be involved. V gene TRBV20-1 combines with J gene TRBJ1-2; D is perhaps TRBD1 (5 bases). Germline CDR1 reads DFQATT; CDR2 reads SNEGSKA (reference sequence). The CDR3 runs 11 residues. DNA of the CDR3: TGCAGTGCTAGAGATGATTTCGGGGGTCGCTTC. It specifies CSARDDFGGRF.

This chain connects TRBV2 to TRBJ2-7, with a weak D call TRBD1 (5 bases). Germline CDR1 and CDR2: SNHLY and FYNNEI. This CDR3 has 11 amino acids. With 6 bases removed from V and 13 bases from J, the gap between germline ends came to 16 bases. This chain's CDR3 is CASSHEQTGYV. DNA of the CDR3: TGTGCCAGCAGCCATGAACAAACAGGATACGTC.